The clone carrying this T cell receptor beta chain appeared once. The antigen remains unidentified. Documented time point: blood 4 weeks post-SBRT, at nephrectomy. Documented treatment: 15 Gy SBRT to primary tumor, nephrectomy 4 weeks later. Nephrectomy followed 15 Gy stereotactic body radiation by 4 weeks. This renal cell carcinoma was of the clear cell type. The data belong to a study of radiation and T cells in renal cell carcinoma. Study results and caveats: Pretreatment tumor biopsies were lacking, so baseline clonotypes are unknown. Top tumor clonotypes rose in blood 2 weeks post-radiation, then contracted.

Sequenced by immunoSEQ multiplex PCR; TCRdb stores in-frame clones only, minus some. The table has about 170,000 clones, around 90% seen once. Germline V lookup: CDR1 MNHNS, CDR2 SASEGT. The CDR3 contains 14 residues. V shed 4 bases, J shed 9 bases, and the junction held 6 bases outside the gene matches. The gene calls are TRBV6-1 and TRBJ1-6, with 7 bases matching TRBD1. The TCR was taken from a woman between 45 and 60 years old with renal cell carcinoma. The sequencing used blood, collected from a patient whose treatment included radiotherapy and nephrectomy. CDR3 residues: CASSATGTGSPLHF. The CDR3 region has the DNA TGTGCCAGCAGTGCGACAGGGACGGGTTCACCCCTCCACTTT.